This entry concerns a single T cell receptor beta chain. It has no known antigen specificity. Base qualities are not provided; no much larger clone lies one nucleotide away. The immunoSEQ Assay, a bias-controlled multiplex PCR, was used to amplify TCRbeta CDR3 regions from genomic DNA. From the authors' description of their analysis: The number of nucleated cells in each sample was estimated from the amplification of reference gene primers within the assay. To quantify the absolute abundance of each unique TCRbeta CDR3 rearrangement, sequence reads were collapsed and filtered. For each sample, productive Simpson clonality was calculated as the square root of Simpson's diversity index across productive rearrangements. TCRdb holds this immuneACCESS table with in-frame rearrangements only. Some clones are missing; in checked studies, unresolved V genes explain under half, and the rest has no known cause. V, J and clone size are those of that table, while D and trimming were read from the DNA. The sample table holds around 470,000 clones, of which 90% were seen once. The ten largest clones take up 0.55% to 0.75% of the sample.

The record originates from a study of blood T cell repertoires in COVID-19 (dated by TCRdb to 2020 to 2022). Notes on the research overall: Samples covering the acute and convalescent phases of COVID-19 were provided by collaborators in the United States, Italy and Spain. The material from the prospective study consisted of cDNA or gDNA derived from T cells, B-cell-depleted T cells, or PBMCs. The dataset comprised deeply sampled blood TCRbeta repertoires from subjects exposed to, actively infected with, or recovered from COVID-19. The repertoires were released in a freely available public database meant as a resource for research on the immune response to SARS-CoV-2. Samples were obtained from the ongoing ImmuneRACE study (first 160 participants) and from roughly 1,300 subjects provided by 6 global collaborators. Sample metadata almost always included a de-identified subject ID, COVID-19 status, age in years and sex. HLA class I and class II types, where available, came from metadata supplied by the sample provider rather than from assay-based typing.

The full study reports these points: The amount of clinical and demographic metadata varied by source and participant and was provided uncurated.

From V the trimming removes 2 bases and from J it removes 0 bases, while the gene matches leave 1 base of the junction unaccounted for. The CDR3 starts with the cysteine, ends with the phenylalanine, and has 16 residues. The only DNA kept is the CDR3, 48 bases in frame from the first base. CDR1 and CDR2 (SGHTA, FQGNSA) derive from the germline V gene. In the prospective study, participants were roughly 18 to 95 years old, resided in fewer than 25 geographic areas of the United States, and were enrolled through a virtual design. In the prospective study, cohorts were assigned on the basis of participant-reported clinical history obtained from a screening survey and a study questionnaire. Recovered participants in ImmuneRACE Cohort 3 were defined by two consecutive negative NP/OP PCR tests, clearance by a healthcare professional, or resolution of symptoms. In the prospective study, mobile phlebotomists collected whole blood, serum and a nasopharyngeal or oropharyngeal swab from each participant. Additional blood draws and questionnaires over an approximately 2-month period could optionally be provided by prospective study participants. Prospective study blood samples were shipped either frozen or at room temperature before DNA extraction.

The chain couples TRBV7-2 to TRBJ1-6; 7 junctional bases match TRBD1. This TCR was sampled from a man younger than 35 who had recovered from COVID-19. Sequenced sample: PBMCs or T cells enriched from blood (not recorded which). Read as DNA, the sequence is TGTGCCAGCAGCTTAAGGGACAGCTCCTATAATTCACCCCTCCACTTT. This gives the protein CASSLRDSSYNSPLHF.